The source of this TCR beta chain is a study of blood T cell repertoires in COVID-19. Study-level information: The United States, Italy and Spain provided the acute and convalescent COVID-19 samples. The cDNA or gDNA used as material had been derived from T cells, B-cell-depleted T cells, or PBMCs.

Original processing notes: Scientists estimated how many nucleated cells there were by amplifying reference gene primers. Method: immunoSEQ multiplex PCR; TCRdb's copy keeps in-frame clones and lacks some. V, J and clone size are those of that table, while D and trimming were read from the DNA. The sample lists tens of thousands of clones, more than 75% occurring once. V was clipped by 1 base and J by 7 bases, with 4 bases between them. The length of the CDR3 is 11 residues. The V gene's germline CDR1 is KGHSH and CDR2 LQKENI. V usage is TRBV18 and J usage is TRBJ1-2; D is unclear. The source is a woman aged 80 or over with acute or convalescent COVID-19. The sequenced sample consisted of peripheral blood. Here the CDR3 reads CASSPLLGYTF. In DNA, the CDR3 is TGTGCCAGCTCACCACTCCTTGGCTACACCTTC.